A single sample is the source of the 23 T cell receptor beta chains below, sequenced in a study of OX40 agonist ivuxolimab in advanced cancers. Libraries came from the immunoSEQ multiplex PCR assay. The table comes from immuneACCESS by way of TCRdb, which keeps in-frame sequences with V and J called. Part of the clones is missing from these tables; in studies checked, under half for an unresolved V gene and the rest for unknown reasons. Recorded for this sample are fewer than 100,000 clones; approximately 80% of them occurred a single time. More than 1.2% of the sample lies in the top ten. The specimen comprised CD4+ or CD8+ T cells sorted from blood, sampled in a trial of the OX40 agonist ivuxolimab. These receptors were taken from an adult with an advanced solid tumor such as melanoma, head and neck, liver or kidney cancer.

This sequence joins TRBV19 and TRBJ2-3, with 9 nucleotides matching TRBD2. Germline loops: CDR1 LNHDA, CDR2 SQIVND (reference sequence). The ends lost 3 bases at V and 3 bases at J; junction bases unmatched: 4. The CDR3 is made up of 15 amino acids. The chain's CDR3 is CASSILTSGTDTQYF. DNA of the CDR3: TGTGCCAGTAGTATTTTGACTAGCGGAACAGATACGCAGTATTTT.

The rearrangement joins TRBV6-6 to TRBJ2-7; TRBD1 might be the D (6 bases). The CDR3 totals 11 residues. Trimming shortened V by 5 bases and J by 6 bases, and 8 bases separated the two germline ends. Germline V CDR1 and CDR2: MNHNY, SVGAGI (reference sequence). The CDR3 protein is CASSLGGEQYF. CDR3 DNA sequence: TGTGCCAGCAGTCTAGGGGGCGAGCAGTACTTC.

This chain joins TRBV5-1 and TRBJ2-7; 11 nucleotides agree with TRBD1. There are 17 residues in the CDR3. V gave up 0 bases and J gave up 6 bases; unmatched junction bases: 11. CDR1 is SGHRS, CDR2 YFSETQ, per germline. CDR3 bases: TGCGCCAGCAGCTTGGCCGGACAGGGGGCAAAACTACGCGAGCAGTACTTC. Translation: CASSLAGQGAKLREQYF.

The chain links TRBV27 to TRBJ1-1; 7 positions agree with TRBD1. CDR1 is MNHEY, CDR2 SMNVEV, per germline (reference sequence). The V gene end was trimmed by 4 bases and the J gene end by 0 bases; junction bases not matched to a gene: 2. The CDR3 has 14 residues. The CDR3 loop reads CASSWGQMNTEAFF. Here the CDR3 DNA reads TGTGCCAGCAGTTGGGGACAGATGAACACTGAAGCTTTCTTT.

This chain joins TRBV19 and TRBJ2-7; 8 nucleotides match TRBD1. The CDR3 runs to 14 residues. Germline CDR1 reads LNHDA; CDR2 reads SQIVND (reference sequence). The J segment lost 7 bases and the V segment lost 2 bases, leaving 7 bases of the junction unmatched. The chain's CDR3 is CASSISAGGWEQYF. CDR3 sequence (DNA): TGTGCCAGTAGTATATCGGCAGGGGGCTGGGAGCAGTACTTC.

The rearrangement links TRBV5-1 to TRBJ1-1, with no clear D. V lost 4 bases and J 0 bases, leaving 10 bases between the germline ends. The CDR3 runs 14 residues. The germline CDR1 and CDR2 sequences are SGHRS and YFSETQ. CDR3 protein: CASSQELVNTEAFF. In DNA form, the CDR3 reads TGCGCCAGCAGCCAGGAGCTAGTGAACACTGAAGCTTTCTTT.

The chain employs TRBV6-5 and TRBJ2-3; D uncertain. The CDR3 covers 11 residues. Germline assignment: CDR1 MNHEY and CDR2 SVGAGI. V dropped 8 bases and J dropped 5 bases, with 8 bases sitting between them. The CDR3 sequence: CASSTLDTQYF. CDR3 in DNA: TGTGCCAGCTCAACATTAGATACGCAGTATTTT.

This clone was seen just once. The rearrangement joins TRBV7-2 to TRBJ2-1; D might be TRBD1 (5 bases). CDR3 length: 13 residues. The V gene lost 2 bases and the J gene lost 4 bases, with 6 bases spanning the gap. Germline CDR1 reads SGHTA; CDR2 reads FQGNSA. As DNA, the CDR3 is TGTGCCAGCAGCTTACAGGGTTACAATGAGCAGTTCTTC. Encoded protein: CASSLQGYNEQFF.

This clone occurred once. V gene TRBV4-3 combines with J gene TRBJ2-2; 7 nucleotides align to TRBD2. The CDR3 length is 14 residues. With V trimmed by 1 base and J by 7 bases, 3 bases remained unmatched. Germline CDR1 and CDR2: LGHNA and YSLEER. The CDR3 nucleotides read TGCGCCAGCAGCCAAGTCGGCGGGAGCGGGGAGCTGTTTTTT. It specifies CASSQVGGSGELFF.

The rearrangement links TRBV9 to TRBJ1-1; D remains unclear. V lost 4 bases and J lost 7, with 14 bases in between. The CDR3 has 13 residues. Germline CDR1 reads SGDLS; CDR2 reads YYNGEE. This CDR3 reads CASSFRAEGEAFF. The CDR3 DNA follows: TGTGCCAGCAGCTTCCGGGCCGAGGGTGAAGCTTTCTTT.

The chain has TRBV6-1 and TRBJ1-2; 7 nucleotides line up with TRBD1. The CDR3 has 12 residues. Per germline, CDR1 MNHNS and CDR2 SASEGT. Unmatched junction bases numbered 4, after V lost 8 bases and J lost 4 bases. This chain's CDR3 is CASGGTAYGYTF. CDR3 sequence (DNA): TGTGCCAGCGGAGGGACAGCCTATGGCTACACCTTC.

The chain has TRBV5-1 and TRBJ2-3; possible D gene TRBD2, 5 bases. The CDR3 totals 11 residues. Germline values: CDR1 SGHRS, CDR2 YFSETQ. Between the trimmed V and J ends, which lost 7 bases and 2 bases, there was a span of 5 bases. For the CDR3, the DNA is TGCGCCAGCCGGGACACAGATACGCAGTATTTT. Its translation: CASRDTDTQYF.

V gene TRBV28 combines with J gene TRBJ1-2; 7 bases align to TRBD1. The V and J ends lost 4 bases and 8 bases, in that order; junction bases with no gene match: 13. Germline V lookup: CDR1 MDHEN, CDR2 SYDVKM. The CDR3 runs 15 residues. Here the CDR3 reads CASSSSGGGTGGYTF. CDR3 DNA sequence: TGTGCCAGCAGTTCCTCAGGGGGAGGGACGGGCGGCTACACCTTC.

This chain links TRBV5-1 with TRBJ1-5; possibly TRBD1 for D (6 bases). Germline CDR1 and CDR2: SGHRS and YFSETQ. The CDR3 length is 15 residues. Trimming cost V 4 bases and J 5 bases, with 16 bases left between them. The DNA for the CDR3 is TGCGCCAGCAGCCCCGGGACAACGCGGGATCAGCCCCAGCATTTT. Encoded protein: CASSPGTTRDQPQHF. Based on the CDR3 plus reference TRBV5-1 and TRBJ1-5, the full variable domain is KAGVTQTPRYLIKTRGQQVTLSCSPISGHRSVSWYQQTPGQGLQFLFEYFSETQRNKGNFPGRFSGRQFSNSRSEMNVSTLELGDSALYLCASSPGTTRDQPQHFGDGTRLSIL.

V usage is TRBV25-1 and J usage is TRBJ2-5; D possibly corresponds to TRBD1 (6 bases). Germline assignment: CDR1 MGHDK and CDR2 SYGVNS. The ends were cut back, 8 bases at V and 4 bases at J, with 14 bases in the middle. This CDR3 is built from 13 residues. CDR3 residues: CASGTGMGETQYF. Here the CDR3 DNA reads TGTGCCAGCGGTACAGGGATGGGAGAGACCCAGTACTTC.

J is TRBJ2-1 and V is TRBV19, with 14 nucleotides matching TRBD2. Trimming took 3 bases from V and 2 from J; bases not matched to a gene: 12. This CDR3 contains 20 residues. CDR1 is LNHDA and CDR2 is SQIVND in the germline V gene (reference sequence). CDR3 DNA: TGTGCCAGTAGTATTGGCAGCGTCGGGACTAGCGGGAGACCCTACAATGAGCAGTTCTTC. Translated: CASSIGSVGTSGRPYNEQFF.

The chain is built from TRBV5-6 and TRBJ2-1; a weak D match, TRBD2 (6 bases). CDR3 length equals 15 residues. V gave up 4 bases and J gave up 1 base, with 12 bases separating them. Germline loops: CDR1 SGHDT, CDR2 YYEEEE. The chain's CDR3 is CASSGRFDSYNEQFF. The CDR3 DNA sequence: TGTGCCAGCAGCGGGAGGTTCGATTCCTACAATGAGCAGTTCTTC.

The rearrangement joins TRBV9 to TRBJ2-1; a possible D gene is TRBD1 (6 bases). This CDR3 spans 15 amino acids. The V gene's germline CDR1 is SGDLS and CDR2 YYNGEE. V was pared by 0 bases and J by 1 base, with 8 bases between. The CDR3 DNA follows: TGTGCCAGCAGCGTAGAAGGGGGATCCTACAATGAGCAGTTCTTC. This translates into CASSVEGGSYNEQFF.

The chain is built from TRBV7-2 and TRBJ1-2; D is possibly TRBD1 (6 bases). Germline V lookup: CDR1 SGHTA, CDR2 FQGNSA. The CDR3 runs 16 residues. The V and J ends lost 1 base and 2 bases respectively, with 14 bases between them. In nucleotides, the CDR3 is TGTGCCAGCAGCTTAGATACGAAACAGGGCAACTATGGCTACACCTTC. This sequence encodes CASSLDTKQGNYGYTF. The variable domain in full, with the rest retrieved from reference TRBV7-2 and TRBJ1-2, is GAGVSQSPSNKVTEKGKDVELRCDPISGHTALYWYRQSLGQGLEFLIYFQGNSAPDKSGLPSDRFSAERTGGSVSTLTIQRTQQEDSAVYLCASSLDTKQGNYGYTFGSGTRLTVV.

This rearrangement joins TRBV19 to TRBJ2-1; the match to TRBD2 covers 9 bases. J was trimmed by 0 bases and V by 4 bases; bases with no gene match: 7. The CDR3 runs 17 residues. Germline V gene sequence: CDR1 LNHDA, CDR2 SQIVND (reference sequence). In DNA, the CDR3 is TGTGCCAGTAGTAGGCTAGCGGGGAAGAGCTCCTACAATGAGCAGTTCTTC. Translation: CASSRLAGKSSYNEQFF.

V usage is TRBV14 and J usage is TRBJ1-2; 8 bases are a match to TRBD1. V dropped 3 bases and J dropped 4; count of bases not matched to a gene: 10. The CDR3 is 16 residues long. Germline V gene sequence: CDR1 SGHDN, CDR2 FVKESK. DNA of the CDR3: TGTGCCAGCAGCCAGTTTGCCGGGACAGGAGGCTATGGCTACACCTTC. Protein product: CASSQFAGTGGYGYTF. The whole variable domain, filled in from reference TRBV14 and TRBJ1-2, reads EAGVTQFPSHSVIEKGQTVTLRCDPISGHDNLYWYRRVMGKEIKFLLHFVKESKQDESGMPNNRFLAERTGGTYSTLKVQPAELEDSGVYFCASSQFAGTGGYGYTFGSGTRLTVV.

J is TRBJ2-5 and V is TRBV29-1, with D maybe TRBD1 (5 bases). The length of the CDR3 is 13 residues. Germline CDR1 SQVTM, CDR2 ANQGSEA. With 3 bases removed from V and 5 bases from J, the gap between germline ends came to 13 bases. In DNA form, the CDR3 reads TGCAGCGTTGACAATCCTAGGGGCGAGACCCAGTACTTC. Translating it yields CSVDNPRGETQYF.

The V call is TRBV4-2, the J call TRBJ1-1; 9 bases map to TRBD1. CDR3 length equals 12 residues. Germline V gene sequence: CDR1 LGHNA, CDR2 YNFKEQ. V was clipped by 0 bases and J by 10 bases; unmatched bases: 0. The CDR3 here is CASSQEQGAAFF. The CDR3 DNA follows: TGTGCCAGCAGCCAAGAACAGGGGGCAGCTTTCTTT.